These 10 T cell receptor beta chains were all obtained from the same sample, sequenced in a study of cytomegalovirus exposure and HLA in healthy donors. PCR involved 60 Vbeta and 13 Jbeta primers. The table came from immunoSEQ multiplex PCR; TCRdb's copy has only in-frame clones and leaves some out. The data show 150,000 to 200,000 clones, with around 80% seen just once and approximately 4% held by the top ten. The sequencing input was PBMCs. These receptors were taken from a woman aged 25-40 years in good health and CMV-seropositive.

The chain couples TRBV7-6 to TRBJ2-7; 8 bases line up with TRBD1. The CDR3 has 15 residues. Germline values: CDR1 SGHVS, CDR2 FNYEAQ. J was trimmed by 0 bases and V by 5 bases; bases with no gene match: 6. The CDR3: CASSIGQGLSYEQYF. The DNA of the CDR3 is TGTGCCAGCAGCATTGGACAGGGCCTCTCCTACGAGCAGTACTTC.

This rearrangement joins TRBV5-8 to TRBJ1-2; the D is unclear. The CDR3 sequence is 13 residues long. Germline V CDR1 and CDR2: SGHTS, YDEGEE. V shed 4 bases and J shed 8 bases, with 15 bases lying between them. CDR3 loop: CASSPGEGGGYTF. CDR3 in DNA: TGTGCCAGCAGCCCCGGGGAGGGTGGCGGCTACACCTTC.

This sequence joins TRBV4-3 and TRBJ2-3, with D perhaps TRBD2 (6 bases). Per the germline V gene, CDR1 is LGHNA and CDR2 is YSLEER. The CDR3 is 15 amino acids. Trimming took off 4 bases at V and 1 base at J, with 12 bases between the two ends. Here the CDR3 reads CASSPVGGRTDTQYF. The CDR3 nucleotides read TGCGCCAGCAGCCCCGTGGGAGGCCGCACAGATACGCAGTATTTT.

The chain couples TRBV7-2 to TRBJ2-7; possible D gene TRBD1, 6 bases. Looked up from germline, CDR1 is SGHTA and CDR2 is FQGNSA. The CDR3 consists of 18 residues. Trimming took off 4 bases at V and 1 base at J, with 23 bases between the two ends. Here the CDR3 DNA reads TGTGCCAGCAGCTCCGTGCCCCTCCGGGTTAGGGGGTCCTACGAGCAGTACTTC. Translation: CASSSVPLRVRGSYEQYF.

In its sample, this clone was seen a few times. The chain combines TRBV7-2 with TRBJ2-3, with 9 bases fitting TRBD2. Germline trimming cut 1 base from V and 2 bases from J; bases unmatched to any gene: 4. The CDR3 contains 16 residues. Germline V gene sequence: CDR1 SGHTA, CDR2 FQGNSA. The CDR3 DNA reads TGTGCCAGCAGCTTAGTACCTAGCGGGAACACAGATACGCAGTATTTT. Protein sequence: CASSLVPSGNTDTQYF.

V is TRBV7-9 and J is TRBJ1-5; TRBD1 matches at 10 bases. This CDR3 is built from 16 residues. Germline trimming cut 4 bases from V and 2 bases from J; bases unmatched to any gene: 5. The germline CDR1 and CDR2 sequences are SEHNR and FQNEAQ (reference sequence). The DNA for the CDR3 is TGTGCCAGCAGCTCTTCCGGGACAGGGGGCAATCAGCCCCAGCATTTT. Protein: CASSSSGTGGNQPQHF.

The genes are TRBV9 and TRBJ2-7; the match to TRBD1 covers 7 bases. In germline, CDR1 is SGDLS, CDR2 YYNGEE. This CDR3 comprises 13 residues. Germline trimming cut 5 bases from V and 1 base from J; bases unmatched to any gene: 3. The CDR3 DNA follows: TGTGCCAGCAGAGGGGACAGTTCCTACGAGCAGTACTTC. This translates into CASRGDSSYEQYF. Full variable domain (outside the CDR3, taken from reference TRBV9 and TRBJ2-7): DSGVTQTPKHLITATGQRVTLRCSPRSGDLSVYWYQQSLDQGLQFLIQYYNGEERAKGNILERFSAQQFPDLHSELNLSSLELGDSALYFCASRGDSSYEQYFGPGTRLTVT.

This chain links TRBV5-1 with TRBJ1-1, with D possibly being TRBD1 (5 bases). Per germline, CDR1 SGHRS and CDR2 YFSETQ. The CDR3 is made up of 14 amino acids. The V gene lost 0 bases and the J gene lost 6 bases, with 12 bases spanning the gap. CDR3 DNA sequence: TGCGCCAGCAGCTTGGAGACCTGGACATCTGAAGCTTTCTTT. Its protein product is CASSLETWTSEAFF.

This clone was detected once. The chain is built from TRBV4-2 and TRBJ2-6, with 7 bases lining up with TRBD1. Germline trimming cut 4 bases from V and 0 bases from J; bases unmatched to any gene: 9. Germline CDR1 LGHNA, CDR2 YNFKEQ. CDR3 size: 18 residues. The CDR3 loop is CASSPLTGEGSGANVLTF. The CDR3 DNA is TGTGCCAGCAGCCCCCTCACAGGGGAAGGCTCTGGGGCCAACGTCCTGACTTTC.

The chain recombines TRBV7-8 with TRBJ1-4, with 7 bases aligning to TRBD1. Germline values: CDR1 SGHVS, CDR2 FQNEAQ. V dropped 5 bases and J dropped 5; count of bases not matched to a gene: 8. This CDR3 comprises 15 residues. The CDR3 coding sequence is TGTGCCAGCAGCACCCACGGACAGGTGAATGAAAAACTGTTTTTT. Its protein product is CASSTHGQVNEKLFF. Based on the CDR3 plus reference TRBV7-8 and TRBJ1-4, the full variable domain is GAGVSQSPRYKVAKRGQDVALRCDPISGHVSLFWYQQALGQGPEFLTYFQNEAQLDKSGLPSDRFFAERPEGSVSTLKIQRTQQEDSAVYLCASSTHGQVNEKLFFGSGTQLSVL.